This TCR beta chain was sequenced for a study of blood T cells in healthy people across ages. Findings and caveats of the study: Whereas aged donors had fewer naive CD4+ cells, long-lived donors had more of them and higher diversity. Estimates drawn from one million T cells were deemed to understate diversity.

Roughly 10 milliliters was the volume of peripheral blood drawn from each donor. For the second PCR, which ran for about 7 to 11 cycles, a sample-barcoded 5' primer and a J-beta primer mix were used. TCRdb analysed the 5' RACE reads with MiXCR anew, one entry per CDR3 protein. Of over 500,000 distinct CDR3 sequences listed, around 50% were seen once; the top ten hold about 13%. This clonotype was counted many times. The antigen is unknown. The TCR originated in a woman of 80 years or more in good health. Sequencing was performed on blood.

CDR3 loop: CSASFGFQETQYF. CDR3 nucleotides: TGCAGTGCTAGTTTTGGCTTCCAAGAGACCCAGTACTTC. The rearrangement uses TRBV20-1 and TRBJ2-5; D is undetermined. Germline assignment: CDR1 DFQATT and CDR2 SNEGSKA (reference sequence). The CDR3 spans 13 residues. Trimming took 3 bases from V and 1 from J, leaving 9 bases between them.